This TCR beta chain was found in a study of molecular identifiers for immune sequencing clone quantification. Study outcomes and limitations: Clones that exceeded 20 RNA copies held over 99% of effector molecules, yet under 1% in naive cells.

A word on this clonotype: Antigen specificity is unknown.

V lost 0 bases to trimming and J lost 8 bases, with 11 bases between them. The CDR3 covers 14 residues. CDR1 and CDR2 from the germline V gene are LGHNA and YNFKEQ. For bulk TCR libraries, previously described methods and listed TCR primers were used. TCRdb reanalysed the PCR reads using MiXCR and keeps one entry per CDR3 protein. The repertoire holds under 800,000 distinct CDR3 sequences, with over 25% as singletons. This sequence was found in a human donor in good health. Some libraries in this study had Jurkat cell RNA spiked in. The J gene is TRBJ2-1, the V gene TRBV4-2, with D uncertain. Sequencing was done on a sample of naive CD8+ T cells from blood, with Jurkat cell RNA spiked in. Subset meaning: FACS-sorted CD8+CD4-CCR7+CD45RA+ naive T cells. CDR3 loop: CASSQERQHDEQFF. CDR3 DNA: TGTGCCAGCAGCCAAGAACGGCAGCACGATGAGCAGTTCTTC.